These 27 T cell receptor beta chains originate from one sample sequenced in a study of B cell selection in AIRE deficiency. Data came from immunoSEQ multiplex PCR; TCRdb stores just in-frame clones and leaves some out. The repertoire holds about 22,000 clones, with 96% as singletons. Sorting defined conventional CD4 T cells as CD4+CD127+. Sequencing was carried out using CD4+CD127+ conventional T cells sorted from PBMCs. These receptors originate from a human donor in good health.

V gene TRBV6-6 combines with J gene TRBJ1-2, with D tentatively TRBD1 (5 bases). V was shortened by 8 bases and J by 5 bases, with 18 bases between the two germline ends. Germline CDR1 is MNHNY and CDR2 is SVGAGI (reference sequence). The CDR3 totals 14 residues. The CDR3 loop reads CASGSRGREYGYTF. The CDR3 DNA sequence: TGTGCCAGCGGGTCCCGGGGCAGGGAATATGGCTACACCTTC.

This chain links TRBV10-3 with TRBJ2-2, with D tentatively TRBD1 (6 bases). The CDR3 sequence is 15 residues long. The germline V and J ends were trimmed by 6 bases and 4 bases, with 15 bases remaining between them. Germline V gene lookup returns CDR1 ENHRY and CDR2 SYGVKD. CDR3 protein: CAIRTDSQGTGELFF. CDR3 in DNA: TGTGCCATCAGGACGGACAGCCAGGGCACCGGGGAGCTGTTTTTT.

The chain has TRBV6-5 and TRBJ1-2, with D unresolved. CDR1 is MNHEY and CDR2 is SVGAGI in the germline V gene. V was pared by 2 bases and J by 0 bases, with 10 bases between. The CDR3 runs 15 residues. The chain's CDR3 is CASSYTREANYGYTF. The CDR3 DNA is TGTGCCAGCAGTTACACACGGGAAGCTAACTATGGCTACACCTTC.

The CDR3 protein is CASSGMVTGTVDGLSPLHF. The CDR3 DNA reads TGTGCCAGCAGTGGGATGGTTACCGGGACAGTGGATGGTTTGTCACCCCTCCACTTT. The chain uses TRBV2 and TRBJ1-6; 7 bases align to TRBD1. This CDR3 is built from 19 residues. Per germline, CDR1 SNHLY and CDR2 FYNNEI. V shed 4 bases, J shed 10 bases, and the junction held 22 bases outside the gene matches.

The chain has TRBV7-2 and TRBJ2-7, with 9 bases aligning to TRBD1. V shed 5 bases and J 2 bases; nucleotides not matched to a gene: 4. Germline V gives CDR1 SGHTA, CDR2 FQGNSA. This CDR3 has 14 residues. This chain's CDR3 is CASSTGGGPYEQYF. The CDR3 DNA reads TGTGCCAGCAGCACAGGGGGCGGCCCCTACGAGCAGTACTTC.

This sequence joins TRBV5-1 and TRBJ2-6; 9 bases align to TRBD1. The CDR3 loop spans 18 amino acids. CDR1 is SGHRS, CDR2 YFSETQ, per germline. After removal of 4 bases from V and 0 bases from J, the junction contained 8 bases not matched to a gene. In DNA, the CDR3 is TGCGCCAGCAGCCCCCTCGGGACAGGGCCCTCTGGGGCCAACGTCCTGACTTTC. It is translated as CASSPLGTGPSGANVLTF.

The chain joins TRBV5-1 to TRBJ2-7, with D possibly being TRBD1 (6 bases). Trimming pared 4 bases from V and 4 bases from J, leaving 15 bases between. The V gene's germline CDR1 is SGHRS and CDR2 YFSETQ. CDR3 length: 14 residues. The DNA for the CDR3 is TGCGCCAGCAGCACCGGGTCAGGACAGTACGAGCAGTACTTC. Protein product: CASSTGSGQYEQYF.

The genes are TRBV9 and TRBJ2-3, with D possibly TRBD1 on 5 matching bases. The V gene lost 4 bases and the J gene lost 0 bases, with 15 bases spanning the gap. Germline loops: CDR1 SGDLS, CDR2 YYNGEE. This CDR3 region has 16 residues. The CDR3 loop reads CASSHQRQSSTDTQYF. The CDR3 DNA follows: TGTGCCAGCAGCCACCAACGACAGAGTAGCACAGATACGCAGTATTTT.

CDR3 loop: CASSRQGTGYGYTF. CDR3 bases: TGTGCCAGCAGTCGACAGGGAACGGGCTATGGCTACACCTTC. This sequence joins TRBV14 and TRBJ1-2; 7 bases line up with TRBD1. CDR3 length: 14 amino acids. Germline-derived CDR1 and CDR2 are SGHDN and FVKESK. Losses at the gene ends were 6 bases for V and 4 bases for J; bases not matched to a gene: 8.

The gene calls are TRBV7-3 and TRBJ1-6; 7 nucleotides match TRBD1. Germline CDR1 SGHTA, CDR2 FQGTGA. The CDR3 covers 17 residues. The V gene end was trimmed by 5 bases and the J gene end by 0 bases; junction bases not matched to a gene: 7. CDR3 loop: CASSQTGRSSYNSPLHF. CDR3 coding DNA: TGTGCCAGCAGCCAGACAGGGCGTAGCTCCTATAATTCACCCCTCCACTTT.

J is TRBJ1-1 and V is TRBV9; 8 bases align to TRBD1. V was clipped by 0 bases and J by 7 bases; unmatched bases: 5. Per the germline V gene, CDR1 is SGDLS and CDR2 is YYNGEE. This CDR3 contains 14 residues. The CDR3 coding sequence is TGTGCCAGCAGCGTAGGGGCAGGGGGCATTGAAGCTTTCTTT. Protein sequence: CASSVGAGGIEAFF.

This chain links TRBV5-1 with TRBJ1-3; D is uncertain. Trimming took off 1 base at V and 0 bases at J, with 11 bases between the two ends. This CDR3 comprises 16 residues. Germline V gives CDR1 SGHRS, CDR2 YFSETQ. The CDR3 spells CASSLSSSLSGNTIYF. For the CDR3, the DNA is TGCGCCAGCAGCTTGAGCAGTAGCCTCTCTGGAAACACCATATATTTT. The full variable domain, completed using reference TRBV5-1 and TRBJ1-3, is KAGVTQTPRYLIKTRGQQVTLSCSPISGHRSVSWYQQTPGQGLQFLFEYFSETQRNKGNFPGRFSGRQFSNSRSEMNVSTLELGDSALYLCASSLSSSLSGNTIYFGEGSWLTVV.

The chain joins TRBV18 to TRBJ2-2; D unclear. Deletions cut 3 bases from V and 0 bases from J, with 8 bases between. CDR1 is KGHSH and CDR2 is LQKENI in the germline V gene. This CDR3 comprises 15 residues. The CDR3 spells CASSPSHANTGELFF. In nucleotides, the CDR3 is TGTGCCAGCTCACCGTCGCACGCGAACACCGGGGAGCTGTTTTTT.

V and J are TRBV29-1 and TRBJ1-3; D gene unclear. Germline assignment: CDR1 SQVTM and CDR2 ANQGSEA. Trimming removed 7 bases from V and 2 bases from J, with 12 bases in between. This CDR3 has 13 residues. The CDR3 reads CSADQDAGNTIYF. DNA for the CDR3: TGCAGCGCTGACCAGGATGCTGGAAACACCATATATTTT.

The chain employs TRBV6-5 and TRBJ1-4; D is ambiguous. The CDR3 sequence is 15 residues long. Deletions cut 4 bases from V and 4 bases from J, with 13 bases between. Per the germline V gene, CDR1 is MNHEY and CDR2 is SVGAGI. The CDR3 region is CASSSSSFFNEKLFF. For the CDR3, the DNA is TGTGCCAGCAGTTCCTCGTCCTTCTTTAATGAAAAACTGTTTTTT.

The chain carries TRBV7-9 and TRBJ1-2; tentatively, D is TRBD1 (6 bases). The V end lost 2 bases, the J end lost 4 bases, and 14 bases lay between the germline ends. There are 15 residues in the CDR3. Germline CDR1 is SEHNR and CDR2 is FQNEAQ (reference sequence). The CDR3 sequence: CASSLFPQGSYGYTF. In DNA form, the CDR3 reads TGTGCCAGCAGCTTATTCCCTCAGGGGAGCTATGGCTACACCTTC.

The J gene is TRBJ1-6, the V gene TRBV6-1; D is unresolved. With 4 bases removed from V and 6 bases from J, the gap between germline ends came to 13 bases. This CDR3 spans 15 amino acids. CDR1 is MNHNS and CDR2 is SASEGT in the germline V gene. The CDR3 reads CASSGPIWANSPLHF. The CDR3 DNA reads as TGTGCCAGCAGTGGACCGATTTGGGCTAATTCACCCCTCCACTTT.

This clone was found once. The genes are TRBV5-6 and TRBJ2-1; D remains ambiguous. The germline gives CDR1 SGHDT, CDR2 YYEEEE. This CDR3 region has 11 residues. V lost 4 bases to trimming and J lost 5 bases, with 4 bases between them. This chain's CDR3 is CASSQDNEQFF. The CDR3 DNA reads TGTGCCAGCAGCCAAGACAATGAGCAGTTCTTC. The full variable domain, in which reference TRBV5-6 and TRBJ2-1 provide the parts outside the CDR3, is DAGVTQSPTHLIKTRGQQVTLRCSPKSGHDTVSWYQQALGQGPQFIFQYYEEEERQRGNFPDRFSGHQFPNYSSELNVNALLLGDSALYLCASSQDNEQFFGPGTRLTVL.

The chain carries TRBV6-5 and TRBJ2-7; either TRBD1 or TRBD2 may supply D (6 bases each). Germline assignment: CDR1 MNHEY and CDR2 SVGAGI. The CDR3 runs to 15 residues. Trimming took off 0 bases at V and 1 base at J, with 10 bases between the two ends. The CDR3 is CASSYSGGKSYEQYF. CDR3 coding DNA: TGTGCCAGCAGTTACTCGGGGGGCAAATCCTACGAGCAGTACTTC.

This chain links TRBV20-1 with TRBJ1-1, with D unresolved. This CDR3 spans 10 amino acids. V was pared by 6 bases and J by 0 bases, with 2 bases between. Germline V gene sequence: CDR1 DFQATT, CDR2 SNEGSKA (reference sequence). The CDR3 coding sequence is TGCAGTGCGTTGAACACTGAAGCTTTCTTT. It codes for CSALNTEAFF.

V is TRBV28 and J is TRBJ1-5; D is unclear. V was cut by 6 bases and J by 4 bases, with 4 bases left in between. The CDR3 runs to 11 residues. Germline loops: CDR1 MDHEN, CDR2 SYDVKM. CDR3 residues: CASRRNQPQHF. The CDR3 bases are TGTGCCAGCAGGCGAAATCAGCCCCAGCATTTT.

This chain uses TRBV18 with TRBJ2-7; TRBD1 might be the D (6 bases). V was cut by 5 bases and J by 3 bases, with 17 bases left in between. The CDR3 extends over 15 amino acids. The V gene's germline CDR1 is KGHSH and CDR2 LQKENI. The CDR3 DNA reads as TGTGCCAGCTCATCACAGGGTGGGTCGGGCTACGAGCAGTACTTC. This codes for CASSSQGGSGYEQYF.

The chain joins TRBV7-2 to TRBJ1-2; 9 nucleotides agree with TRBD1. The CDR3 consists of 16 residues. The germline V gene has CDR1 SGHTA and CDR2 FQGNSA. V lost 1 base, J lost 5 bases, and 8 bases stayed unmatched. Here the CDR3 reads CASSLGPGQGGYGYTF. The CDR3 DNA sequence: TGTGCCAGCAGCTTAGGCCCGGGACAGGGAGGATATGGCTACACCTTC.

J is TRBJ2-5 and V is TRBV29-1; the match to TRBD1 covers 10 bases. Germline-derived CDR1 and CDR2 are SQVTM and ANQGSEA. Trimming at V came to 4 bases and at J to 5 bases, leaving 7 bases not matched to a gene. The CDR3 runs 14 residues. In nucleotides, the CDR3 is TGCAGCGTTGGCCCGACAGGGGGCGCCGAGACCCAGTACTTC. Amino acid sequence: CSVGPTGGAETQYF.

Only one count was recorded for this clone. The chain joins TRBV18 to TRBJ1-6; D uncertain. This CDR3 has 14 residues. V was cut by 8 bases and J by 6 bases, with 14 bases left in between. In germline, CDR1 is KGHSH, CDR2 LQKENI. The CDR3 DNA reads as TGTGCCAGCCCCACAACATCGGCTAATTCACCCCTCCACTTT. It yields the protein CASPTTSANSPLHF.

The V gene is TRBV11-3, the J gene TRBJ2-1; the D is unclear. This CDR3 has 13 residues. Trimming left V 5 bases short and J 8 bases short, with 13 bases between. In germline, CDR1 is SGHNT, CDR2 YENEEA. DNA of the CDR3: TGTGCCAGCAGCCAACCTGAGAGACATGAGCAGTTCTTC. It specifies CASSQPERHEQFF.

The table lists this clone with a count of one. The chain employs TRBV29-1 and TRBJ1-2; 9 nucleotides align to TRBD1. The CDR3 has 11 amino acids. The V gene's germline CDR1 is SQVTM and CDR2 ANQGSEA. V trimming: 6 bases; J trimming: 8 bases; junction bases outside the gene matches: 4. The CDR3 DNA reads TGCAGCGTGGGGACAGGGTTCGGCTACACCTTC. This encodes CSVGTGFGYTF.